This T cell receptor (beta chain) was captured in a study of T cell clusters in autoimmune cytopenias. One tube held mixed TRB-A and TRB-B primer pools for touch-down PCR. Reanalyzing the multiplex PCR reads, TCRdb keeps one entry per CDR3 protein, without DNA. The sample table sets out around 6,100 distinct CDR3 sequences. About this clonotype: As yet, its antigen is unknown.

TRB amplification used roughly 250 ng of peripheral blood genomic DNA. CDR3 size: 13 residues. Germline lookup yields CDR1 SEHNR and CDR2 FQNEAQ (reference sequence). General study points: Physiological T cell clusters of healthy donors were apparently absent in primary autoimmune cytopenia patients.

The TCR was taken from a human donor with an autoimmune cytopenia or autoimmune hepatitis (not recorded which). Sequencing input: peripheral blood. V and J are TRBV7-9 and TRBJ2-3; TCRdb's D call, TRBD1, is unchecked because there is no DNA. CDR3 amino acids: CASSPVGADTQYF.